Only a few counts were recorded for the clone carrying this TCR beta chain. The sample comes from a study of blood T cell repertoires in COVID-19. Study-wide context: The analysed material was cDNA or gDNA that came from T cells, B-cell-depleted T cells, or PBMCs.

The V gene's germline CDR1 is SGHTA and CDR2 FQGNSA. Trimming pared 4 bases from V and 5 bases from J, leaving 17 bases between. The CDR3 is 15 residues long. Clones were read by immunoSEQ multiplex PCR, and TCRdb kept only the in-frame ones, dropping some. The top ten clones hold around 3.2% of a sample with more than 110,000 clones, approximately 90% of them seen once. J is TRBJ2-5 and V is TRBV7-2, with a weak D call TRBD1 (5 bases). The receptor comes from a man aged 55-75 years with active or convalescent COVID-19. What was sequenced was peripheral blood. The DNA of the CDR3 is TGTGCCAGCAGCTCCCCCCAGGGAAGGGTGGAGACCCAGTACTTC. It yields the protein CASSSPQGRVETQYF.